What follows are 12 T cell receptor beta chains derived from one specimen sequenced in a study of post-analysis software for immune sequencing data. Their antigens are not known. Study-level findings and limits: When patients were compared with controls, a handful of TRBV segments were more frequent, TRBV5-6, TRBV5-1 and TRBV20-1 among them.

Unique molecular identifiers were present in the TCR beta cDNA libraries. TCRdb re-called the PCR reads through MiXCR, storing one row per CDR3 protein. The table has about 210,000 distinct CDR3 sequences, 29% seen once. The sample comprised blood. Receptor source: a girl aged 2-17 years with multiple sclerosis.

Regarding this clonotype: This sequence may be a read error, since a much larger clone differs from it by one base. The rearrangement links TRBV27 to TRBJ2-5; TRBD1 agrees at 10 bases. This CDR3 spans 13 amino acids. V dropped 7 bases and J dropped 11; count of bases not matched to a gene: 10. The germline gives CDR1 MNHEY, CDR2 SMNVEV (reference sequence). The DNA for the CDR3 is TGTGCCAGCATCCGGGACAGGGGAAATGAGCAGTACTTC. Protein product: CASIRDRGNEQYF.

This clonotype was counted between two and nine times. A read error is possible here, since a much larger clone lies one base away. This sequence joins TRBV20-1 and TRBJ2-7; D remains ambiguous. The J call may be faulty, since TRBJ2-5 better matches the DNA end. Germline V gives CDR1 DFQATT, CDR2 SNEGSKA (reference sequence). This CDR3 has 12 amino acids. CDR3 DNA: TGCAGTGCTAGAGGAGGCGCCGAGACCCAGTACTTC. This codes for CSARGGAETQYF.

This clonotype was picked up many times. The chain is built from TRBV21-1 and TRBJ2-3; the table calls TRBD2, which could not be checked here. TRBV21-1 is given as a pseudogene. The CDR3 is made up of 16 amino acids. CDR3 bases: TGTGCCAGCACCAGATCGGGAGGGCCCCGCACAGATACGCAGTATTTT. As protein: CASTRSGGPRTDTQYF.

With regard to this clonotype: Mismatch with germline at one junction end may stem from a read error. In DNA form, the CDR3 reads TGCAGCGTTGCCCGTACAACTAATGAAAAACTGTATTTT. This gives the protein CSVARTTNEKLYF. V and J are TRBV29-1 and TRBJ1-4; D is undetermined. The CDR3 length is 13 residues. CDR1 is SQVTM, CDR2 ANQGSEA, per germline.

The chain combines TRBV20-1 with TRBJ1-4; D not resolved. V was pared by 6 bases and J by 0 bases, with 8 bases between. Germline-derived CDR1 and CDR2 are DFQATT and SNEGSKA (reference sequence). This CDR3 contains 13 residues. The CDR3 protein is CSAWTATNEKLFF. The CDR3 DNA follows: TGCAGTGCCTGGACGGCAACTAATGAAAAACTGTTTTTT.

This clonotype was seen a few times. The CDR3 loop reads CASSNSGSPPYNEQYF. The CDR3 DNA sequence: TGCGCCAGCAGCAATAGCGGGAGCCCTCCCTACAATGAGCAGTACTTC. The chain employs TRBV5-1 and TRBJ2-7; 9 nucleotides line up with TRBD2. Per germline, CDR1 SGHRS and CDR2 YFSETQ. This CDR3 contains 16 residues. Trimming cost V 4 bases and J 7 bases; bases outside gene matches: 15.

The chain uses TRBV5-1 and TRBJ2-7; D might be TRBD1 (6 bases). Germline V gene data show CDR1 as SGHRS and CDR2 as YFSETQ. CDR3 length equals 13 residues. V lost 6 bases and J lost 4, with 14 bases in between. The CDR3 is CASNSTGGYEQYF. The DNA for the CDR3 is TGCGCCAGCAACTCGACAGGTGGTTACGAGCAGTACTTC.

In its sample, this clonotype was seen many times. The chain links TRBV6-4 to TRBJ2-5; D possibly corresponds to TRBD2 (7 bases). CDR3 size: 13 residues. Germline V gene data show CDR1 as MRHNA and CDR2 as SNTAGT. The V end was cut by 2 bases, the J end by 5 bases, with 9 bases between. This CDR3 reads CASSDKGGETQYF. CDR3 coding DNA: TGTGCCAGCAGTGACAAGGGGGGGGAGACCCAGTACTTC.

This clonotype was seen only a few times. CDR3 region: CASSSGTGYTF. The CDR3 bases are TGTGCCAGCAGCTCAGGGACCGGCTACACCTTC. V and J are TRBV28 and TRBJ1-2; D perhaps matches TRBD1 (5 bases). Trimming took 6 bases from V and 8 from J, leaving 10 bases between them. Germline assignment: CDR1 MDHEN and CDR2 SYDVKM. The CDR3 is made up of 11 amino acids.

The chain joins TRBV29-1 to TRBJ1-2; a possible D gene is TRBD1 (6 bases). CDR3 size: 14 residues. Trimming removed 0 bases at V and 3 bases at J, with 11 bases between. The germline CDR1 and CDR2 sequences are SQVTM and ANQGSEA. CDR3 sequence reads: CSVEDRPGDYGYTF. The CDR3 nucleotides are TGCAGCGTTGAAGATCGGCCAGGGGACTATGGCTACACCTTC.

This clonotype occurred a few times. Compared with germline, one end of the junction differs, possibly owing to a read error. This chain joins TRBV11-3 and TRBJ2-3; 8 bases are a match to TRBD1. The CDR3 is 18 residues long. Germline CDR1 reads SGHNT; CDR2 reads YENEEA. CDR3 amino acids: CACSLPECDRGDTDTQYF. CDR3 nucleotide sequence: TGTGCCTGCAGCCTCCCCGAATGTGACAGGGGCGACACAGATACGCAGTATTTT. Full variable domain (outside the CDR3, taken from reference TRBV11-3 and TRBJ2-3): EAGVVQSPRYKIIEKKQPVAFWCNPISGHNTLYWYLQNLGQGPELLIRYENEEAVDDSQLPKDRFSAERLKGVDSTLKIQPAELGDSAVYLCACSLPECDRGDTDTQYFGPGTRLTVL.

This clonotype was seen ten or more times. CDR3 DNA sequence: TGTGCCAGCAGTTTTGAGAGGGTAAGGGGCTACAATGAGCAGTTCTTC. Translation: CASSFERVRGYNEQFF. This chain uses TRBV12-3 or TRBV12-4 with TRBJ2-1, with D tentatively TRBD1 or TRBD2 (5 bases each). V shed 3 bases and J shed 3 bases, with 15 bases lying between them. The CDR3 has 16 residues.